Following are 10 T cell receptor beta chains from one sample sequenced in a study of technical replicates of blood from a few donors. The protocol was immunoSEQ multiplex PCR, while the TCRdb copy is restricted to in-frame clones and leaves out a portion. The repertoire has roughly 45,000 clones, roughly 90% of them found once; the top ten carry approximately 4%. Material: PBMCs. The receptor set was obtained from a human donor in good health. Some clones in this sample may be carry-over from other donors' samples.

The CDR3 spells CASRNGQAYGYTF. In nucleotides, the CDR3 is TGTGCCAGCAGGAATGGACAGGCGTATGGCTACACCTTC. The chain has TRBV6-5 and TRBJ1-2, with 7 bases lining up with TRBD1. The germline V gene has CDR1 MNHEY and CDR2 SVGAGI. After removal of 6 bases from V and 5 bases from J, the junction contained 6 bases not matched to a gene. The length of the CDR3 is 13 residues.

This sequence joins TRBV6-6 and TRBJ2-1, with TRBD2 identical over 14 bases. Germline V lookup: CDR1 MNHNY, CDR2 SVGAGI (reference sequence). The CDR3 length is 15 residues. V trimming: 6 bases; J trimming: 7 bases; junction bases outside the gene matches: 5. The CDR3 nucleotides read TGTGCCAGCAGGACCGGGACTAGCGGGAGTAATGAGCAGTTCTTC. The encoded protein is CASRTGTSGSNEQFF.

V and J are TRBV9 and TRBJ1-3; TRBD1 agrees at 9 bases. This CDR3 spans 15 amino acids. The ends lost 0 bases at V and 4 bases at J; junction bases unmatched: 2. The germline CDR1 and CDR2 sequences are SGDLS and YYNGEE. The CDR3 nucleotides read TGTGCCAGCAGCGTAGGGGGACAGGGCGGAAACACCATATATTTT. Translated, it gives CASSVGGQGGNTIYF.

This clone has just one count. V is TRBV6-5 and J is TRBJ2-4; no clear D. This CDR3 has 13 residues. V was clipped by 5 bases and J by 0 bases, with 5 bases between them. Germline CDR1 reads MNHEY; CDR2 reads SVGAGI. The CDR3 sequence: CASSNLAKNIQYF. CDR3 DNA: TGTGCCAGCAGTAATCTAGCCAAAAACATTCAGTACTTC.

The gene calls are TRBV11-1 and TRBJ2-1; 12 nucleotides align to TRBD2. The CDR3 has 17 amino acids. CDR1 SGHAT and CDR2 FQDESV come from the germline V gene (reference sequence). The V segment lost 5 bases and the J segment 4 bases; nucleotides outside the gene matches: 9. The DNA of the CDR3 is TGTGCCAGCAGCCCAGGGACTAGCGGGTCCTTTTACAATGAGCAGTTCTTC. It yields the protein CASSPGTSGSFYNEQFF.

The chain uses TRBV18 and TRBJ1-5, with D unresolved. In germline, CDR1 is KGHSH, CDR2 LQKENI. V lost 2 bases and J 5 bases, leaving 10 bases between the germline ends. The CDR3 totals 14 residues. The CDR3 coding sequence is TGTGCCAGCTCACCAGGTATGGGCGATCAGCCCCAGCATTTT. Its protein product is CASSPGMGDQPQHF.

The chain has TRBV5-1 and TRBJ2-5, with D perhaps matching TRBD2 (7 bases). V lost 0 bases and J 1 base, leaving 16 bases between the germline ends. Per germline, CDR1 SGHRS and CDR2 YFSETQ. CDR3 size: 17 residues. CDR3 DNA sequence: TGCGCCAGCAGCTTGGGGGTTGCGGGGGACACCCAAGAGACCCAGTACTTC. This codes for CASSLGVAGDTQETQYF.

Written as DNA, the CDR3 is TGCAGCGCAACAGGGAGCGGTGAGCAGTTCTTC. It specifies CSATGSGEQFF. The chain links TRBV29-1 to TRBJ2-1; the D gene is possibly TRBD1 (6 bases). The CDR3 covers 11 residues. Trimming removed 7 bases at V and 9 bases at J, with 13 bases between. Looked up from germline, CDR1 is SQVTM and CDR2 is ANQGSEA.

The genes are TRBV5-1 and TRBJ1-1; 10 bases line up with TRBD1. V trimming: 4 bases; J trimming: 1 base; junction bases outside the gene matches: 4. The CDR3 extends over 15 amino acids. Germline V gene data show CDR1 as SGHRS and CDR2 as YFSETQ. The CDR3 DNA follows: TGCGCCAGCAGCCCCGGGACAGGGGCGAACACTGAAGCTTTCTTT. It codes for CASSPGTGANTEAFF.

This clone showed up just a few times. This chain uses TRBV4-3 with TRBJ2-3; 8 bases agree with TRBD1. This CDR3 is 15 amino acids long. The V gene end was trimmed by 0 bases and the J gene end by 5 bases; junction bases not matched to a gene: 4. Per the germline V gene, CDR1 is LGHNA and CDR2 is YSLEER. The DNA for the CDR3 is TGCGCCAGCAGCCAAGATCGACAGGGGATAGATACGCAGTATTTT. The encoded protein is CASSQDRQGIDTQYF.